This T cell receptor (beta chain) was obtained from a study of response to subunit inactivated influenza vaccine. Study-level results: Seasonal influenza vaccination, on each occasion, was suggested by the authors to recruit few new T cells.

In TCRdb, the RT-PCR reads were re-called with MiXCR into one record per CDR3 protein. The sample contains 560,000 or so distinct CDR3 sequences, about 8% of which appear only once. This CDR3 spans 11 amino acids. Per the germline V gene, CDR1 is MNHEY and CDR2 is SVGEGT. With 2 bases removed from V and 2 bases from J, the gap between germline ends came to 1 base. In this sample, this clonotype turned up a few times. The antigen is undetermined. Possible read error: a much larger clone is one base away. The chain combines TRBV6-2 or TRBV6-3 with TRBJ2-7; D call uncertain. The material was PBMCs from blood, obtained roughly 24 months after vaccination. This clonotype was sampled from a man between 50 and 69 years old who received an inactivated influenza vaccine. The CDR3 loop is CASSYPYEQYF. The DNA for the CDR3 is TGTGCCAGCAGTTACCCCTACGAGCAGTACTTC.